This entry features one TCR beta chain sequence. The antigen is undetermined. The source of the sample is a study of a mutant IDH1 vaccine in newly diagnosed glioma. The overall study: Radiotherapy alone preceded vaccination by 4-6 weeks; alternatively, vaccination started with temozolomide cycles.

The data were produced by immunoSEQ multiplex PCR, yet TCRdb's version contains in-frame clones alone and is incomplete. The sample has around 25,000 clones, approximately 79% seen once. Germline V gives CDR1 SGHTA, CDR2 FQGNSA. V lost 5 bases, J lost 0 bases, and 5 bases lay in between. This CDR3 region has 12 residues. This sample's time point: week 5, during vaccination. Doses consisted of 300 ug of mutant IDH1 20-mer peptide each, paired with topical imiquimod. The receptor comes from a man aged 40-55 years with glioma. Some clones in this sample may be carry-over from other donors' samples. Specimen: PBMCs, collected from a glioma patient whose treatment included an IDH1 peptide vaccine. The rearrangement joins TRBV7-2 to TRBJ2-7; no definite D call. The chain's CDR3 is CASSPSSYEQYF. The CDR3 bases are TGTGCCAGCAGCCCTAGCTCCTACGAGCAGTACTTC.